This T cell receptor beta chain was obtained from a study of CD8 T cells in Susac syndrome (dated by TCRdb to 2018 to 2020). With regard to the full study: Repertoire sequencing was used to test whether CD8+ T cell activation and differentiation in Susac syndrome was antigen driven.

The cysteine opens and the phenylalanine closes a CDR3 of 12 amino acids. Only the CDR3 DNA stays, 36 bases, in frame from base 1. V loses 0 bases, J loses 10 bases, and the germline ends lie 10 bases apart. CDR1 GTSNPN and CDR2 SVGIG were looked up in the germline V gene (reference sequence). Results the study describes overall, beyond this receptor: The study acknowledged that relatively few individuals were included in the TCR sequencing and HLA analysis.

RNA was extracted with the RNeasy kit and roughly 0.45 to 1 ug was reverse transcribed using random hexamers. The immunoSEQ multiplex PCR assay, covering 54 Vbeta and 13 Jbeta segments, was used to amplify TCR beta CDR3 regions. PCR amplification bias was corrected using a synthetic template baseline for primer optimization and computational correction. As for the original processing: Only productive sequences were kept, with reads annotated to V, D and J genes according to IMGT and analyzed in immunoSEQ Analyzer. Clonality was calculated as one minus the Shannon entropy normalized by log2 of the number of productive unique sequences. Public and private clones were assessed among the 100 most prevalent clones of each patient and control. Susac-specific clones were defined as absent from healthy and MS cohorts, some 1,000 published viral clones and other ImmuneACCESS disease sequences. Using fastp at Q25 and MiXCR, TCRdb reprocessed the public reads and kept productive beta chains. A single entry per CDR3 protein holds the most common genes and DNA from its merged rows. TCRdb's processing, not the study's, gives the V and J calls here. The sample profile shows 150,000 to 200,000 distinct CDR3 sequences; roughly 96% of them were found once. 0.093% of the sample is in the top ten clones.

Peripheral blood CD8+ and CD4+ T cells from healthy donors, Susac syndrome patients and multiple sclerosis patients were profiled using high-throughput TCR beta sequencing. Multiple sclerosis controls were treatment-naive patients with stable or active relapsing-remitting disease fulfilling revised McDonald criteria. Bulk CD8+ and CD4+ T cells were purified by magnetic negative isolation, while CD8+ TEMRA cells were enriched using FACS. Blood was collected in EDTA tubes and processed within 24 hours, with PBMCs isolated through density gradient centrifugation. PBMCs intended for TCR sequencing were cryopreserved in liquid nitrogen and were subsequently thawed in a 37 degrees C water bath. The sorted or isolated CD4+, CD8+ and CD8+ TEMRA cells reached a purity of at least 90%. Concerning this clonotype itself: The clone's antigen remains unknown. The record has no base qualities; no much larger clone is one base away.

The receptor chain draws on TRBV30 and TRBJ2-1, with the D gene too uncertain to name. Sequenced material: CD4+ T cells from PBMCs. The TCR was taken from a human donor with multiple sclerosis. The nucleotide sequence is TGTGCCTGGAGTGTAGTCCCTTTAGAGCAGTTCTTC. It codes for CAWSVVPLEQFF.